The 18 T cell receptor beta chains below all came from one sample that was sequenced in a study of CD8 T cells in Susac syndrome. An amount of RNA that ranged from roughly 0.5 to 1 ug was reverse transcribed with random hexamers. TCRdb processed the immunoSEQ multiplex PCR reads anew with MiXCR; each CDR3 protein has one entry. The repertoire holds 150,000 to 160,000 distinct CDR3 sequences, with about 94% as singletons. The sequenced material came from CD8+ T cells from PBMCs. The receptors were gathered from a human donor with multiple sclerosis.

The chain recombines TRBV27 with TRBJ2-6, with D unresolved. Germline V gives CDR1 MNHEY, CDR2 SMNVEV (reference sequence). V was pared by 6 bases and J by 1 base, with 10 bases between. This CDR3 contains 15 residues. The CDR3 coding sequence is TGTGCCAGCAGCTCTACATCGTCTGGGGCCAACGTCCTGACTTTC. Encoded protein: CASSSTSSGANVLTF.

The CDR3 nucleotides read TGCAGCGTTGAAGATCGCCGGTCAACCACAGGGTCGATAGAGTACGAGCAGTACTTC. Its protein product is CSVEDRRSTTGSIEYEQYF. V usage is TRBV29-1 and J usage is TRBJ2-7; D may be TRBD1 (6 bases). From germline, CDR1 is SQVTM and CDR2 ANQGSEA. With 0 bases removed from V and 4 bases from J, the gap between germline ends came to 28 bases. The CDR3 is 19 amino acids.

CDR3: CASEGDTQYF. As DNA, the CDR3 is TGTGCCAGCGAAGGAGATACGCAGTATTTT. The chain carries TRBV12-3 or TRBV12-4 and TRBJ2-3; D call uncertain. The CDR3 extends over 10 amino acids. Deletions cut 8 bases from V and 5 bases from J, with 5 bases between.

The chain combines TRBV12-3 or TRBV12-4 with TRBJ2-7, with 8 nucleotides matching TRBD1. Losses at the gene ends were 6 bases for V and 2 bases for J; bases not matched to a gene: 9. CDR3 length: 15 residues. The CDR3 sequence is CASRLGQGATYEQYF. The CDR3, as DNA: TGTGCCAGCAGGTTGGGGCAGGGGGCGACCTACGAGCAGTACTTC.

This clonotype was detected once. The V gene is TRBV7-2, the J gene TRBJ1-2, with 7 bases lining up with TRBD1. J was trimmed by 3 bases and V by 4 bases; bases with no gene match: 11. The CDR3 has 16 amino acids. Germline V gives CDR1 SGHTA, CDR2 FQGNSA. The CDR3 protein is CASSSRLRQGDYGYTF. The CDR3 nucleotides are TGTGCCAGCAGCTCGAGACTCCGACAGGGAGACTATGGCTACACCTTC.

V and J are TRBV12-3 or TRBV12-4 and TRBJ2-7, with D perhaps matching TRBD1 (6 bases). The CDR3 totals 15 residues. V was trimmed by 3 bases and J by 2 bases, leaving 14 bases between them. In DNA, the CDR3 is TGTGCCAGCAGTTTGGGACAAGGGGCCACCTACGAGCAGTACTTC. Translated, it gives CASSLGQGATYEQYF.

The chain recombines TRBV30 with TRBJ2-2; TRBD2 aligns across 8 bases. The CDR3 runs 15 residues. J was trimmed by 1 base and V by 3 bases; bases with no gene match: 4. CDR1 and CDR2 (germline): GTSNPN, SVGIG (reference sequence). The CDR3 DNA follows: TGTGCCTGGAGCCGGGGGGGGTTGAACACCGGGGAGCTGTTTTTT. Translation gives CAWSRGGLNTGELFF.

The chain uses TRBV4-1 and TRBJ2-5; maybe TRBD1 (6 bases). Germline V gives CDR1 MGHRA, CDR2 YSYEKL. The CDR3 is 16 amino acids. Deletions cut 3 bases from V and 1 base from J, with 15 bases between. CDR3 nucleotide sequence: TGCGCCAGCAGCCATGTTGAAACAGGGAGCCAAGAGACCCAGTACTTC. Its protein product is CASSHVETGSQETQYF.

The gene calls are TRBV15 and TRBJ2-3; tentative D call: TRBD1 (6 bases). From germline, CDR1 is LNHNV and CDR2 YYDKDF (reference sequence). V was cut by 4 bases and J by 5 bases, with 13 bases left in between. The CDR3 has 14 amino acids. The CDR3, as DNA: TGTGCCACCAGCACCCCAACAGGGATAGATACGCAGTATTTT. This gives the protein CATSTPTGIDTQYF.

The CDR3 loop is CASSQDGQGLSGYTF. CDR3 in DNA: TGCGCCAGCAGCCAAGATGGACAGGGACTTTCTGGCTACACCTTC. J is TRBJ1-2 and V is TRBV4-3; 8 positions match TRBD1. The CDR3 runs to 15 residues. V lost 0 bases to trimming and J lost 7 bases; unmatched junction nucleotides: 7. Germline CDR1 is LGHNA and CDR2 is YSLEER.

The rearrangement joins TRBV15 to TRBJ2-7, with D perhaps matching TRBD1 (6 bases). This CDR3 contains 16 residues. Germline V gives CDR1 LNHNV, CDR2 YYDKDF (reference sequence). The germline V and J ends were trimmed by 3 bases and 2 bases, with 17 bases remaining between them. The CDR3 sequence is CATSSELRGSPYEQYF. CDR3 sequence (DNA): TGTGCCACCAGCAGTGAATTGAGGGGGTCCCCCTACGAGCAGTACTTC.

This clonotype was counted a single time. This chain connects TRBV28 to TRBJ1-5; D not certain. Trimming took off 3 bases at V and 10 bases at J, with 16 bases between the two ends. The germline gives CDR1 MDHEN, CDR2 SYDVKM. CDR3 length: 14 amino acids. CDR3 amino acids: CASSFDGGLGPQHF. The CDR3, as DNA: TGTGCCAGCAGTTTTGATGGAGGCCTCGGCCCCCAGCATTTT.

This clonotype came up once. V gene TRBV5-4 combines with J gene TRBJ1-2, with D tentatively TRBD1 (6 bases). Germline V gene sequence: CDR1 SGHNT, CDR2 YYREEE (reference sequence). V lost 4 bases and J lost 4, with 26 bases in between. CDR3 length equals 18 residues. The CDR3 DNA reads TGTGCCAGCAGCCAACGCGCGGAGCTATGGGGGGCCCTCTATGGCTACACCTTC. Residues: CASSQRAELWGALYGYTF.

The chain links TRBV4-1 to TRBJ1-1; no reliable D call. From germline, CDR1 is MGHRA and CDR2 YSYEKL. V lost 4 bases to trimming and J lost 2 bases, with 14 bases between them. This CDR3 comprises 15 residues. The CDR3 region is CASSPSLRGNTEAFF. The CDR3, as DNA: TGCGCCAGCAGCCCAAGCCTCCGGGGTAACACTGAAGCTTTCTTT.

The chain is built from TRBV30 and TRBJ1-6; TRBD1 agrees at 8 bases. Germline CDR1 is GTSNPN and CDR2 is SVGIG (reference sequence). Trimming took 8 bases from V and 1 from J; bases not matched to a gene: 4. This CDR3 is built from 14 residues. CDR3 residues: CAADRESYNSPLHF. CDR3 nucleotide sequence: TGTGCCGCGGACAGGGAATCCTATAATTCACCCCTCCACTTT.

The V gene is TRBV9, the J gene TRBJ2-6; D is possibly TRBD1 or TRBD2 (5 bases each). The ends were cut back, 7 bases at V and 2 bases at J, with 16 bases in the middle. This CDR3 spans 16 amino acids. Germline values: CDR1 SGDLS, CDR2 YYNGEE. The CDR3 sequence is CASSAPGTAGANVLTF. The DNA of the CDR3 is TGTGCCAGCTCGGCCCCCGGGACGGCTGGGGCCAACGTCCTGACTTTC.

The chain uses TRBV9 and TRBJ2-1; 9 bases are a match to TRBD2. Trimming at V came to 2 bases and at J to 6 bases, leaving 9 bases not matched to a gene. This CDR3 is 16 amino acids long. Germline assignment: CDR1 SGDLS and CDR2 YYNGEE. The CDR3 DNA reads TGTGCCAGCAGCGTTCTGGCGGGGGGGCCGGTCAATGAGCAGTTCTTC. Amino acid sequence: CASSVLAGGPVNEQFF.

The chain couples TRBV6-4 to TRBJ2-1; 8 bases line up with TRBD1. This CDR3 has 14 amino acids. Unmatched junction bases numbered 6, after V lost 8 bases and J lost 3 bases. Germline CDR1 reads MRHNA; CDR2 reads SNTAGT. CDR3 sequence: CASSPGQDYNEQFF. CDR3 nucleotides: TGTGCCAGCTCCCCGGGACAGGACTACAATGAGCAGTTCTTC.